This T cell receptor beta chain was profiled in a study of blood T cell repertoires in COVID-19. In germline, CDR1 is SGHKS, CDR2 YYEKEE (reference sequence). The ends lost 4 bases at V and 6 bases at J; junction bases unmatched: 11. The CDR3 sequence is 16 residues long. Measured with immunoSEQ multiplex PCR; TCRdb has only the in-frame clones, and not every one. The data show roughly 180,000 clones, more than 65% seen once. This sequence was found in a woman aged 40 to 49 with acute COVID-19. The specimen sequenced was PBMCs or T cells enriched from blood (not recorded which). The chain joins TRBV5-5 to TRBJ2-1, with 9 bases matching TRBD1. The CDR3 sequence is CASSRRWDRVINEQFF. In nucleotides, the CDR3 is TGTGCCAGCAGCCGCAGGTGGGACAGGGTTATCAATGAGCAGTTCTTC. Filled out from reference TRBV5-5 and TRBJ2-1, the complete variable domain reads DAGVTQSPTHLIKTRGQQVTLRCSPISGHKSVSWYQQVLGQGPQFIFQYYEKEERGRGNFPDRFSARQFPNYSSELNVNALLLGDSALYLCASSRRWDRVINEQFFGPGTRLTVL.